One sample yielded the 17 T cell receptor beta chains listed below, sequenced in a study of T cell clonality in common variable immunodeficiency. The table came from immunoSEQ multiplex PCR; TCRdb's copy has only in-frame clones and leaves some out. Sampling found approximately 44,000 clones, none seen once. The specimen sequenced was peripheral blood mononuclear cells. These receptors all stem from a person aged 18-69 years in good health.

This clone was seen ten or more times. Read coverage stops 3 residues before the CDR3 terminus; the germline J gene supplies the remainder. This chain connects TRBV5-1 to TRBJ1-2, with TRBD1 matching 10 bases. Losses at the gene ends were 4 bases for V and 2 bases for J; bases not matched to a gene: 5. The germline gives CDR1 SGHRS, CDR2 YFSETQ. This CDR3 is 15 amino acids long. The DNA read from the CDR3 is TGCGCCAGCAGCCAAGGACAGGGGGGAAACTATGGC. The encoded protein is CASSQGQGGNYG. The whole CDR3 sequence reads CASSQGQGGNYGYTF.

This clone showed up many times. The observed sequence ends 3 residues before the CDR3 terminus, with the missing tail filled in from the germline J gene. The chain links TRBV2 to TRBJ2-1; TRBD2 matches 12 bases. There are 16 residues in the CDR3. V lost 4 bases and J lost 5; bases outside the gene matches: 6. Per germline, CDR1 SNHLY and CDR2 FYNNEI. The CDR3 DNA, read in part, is TGTGCCAGCAGTGGGATCTGGACTAGCGGGAACAATGAG. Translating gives CASSGIWTSGNNE. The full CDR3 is CASSGIWTSGNNEQFF.

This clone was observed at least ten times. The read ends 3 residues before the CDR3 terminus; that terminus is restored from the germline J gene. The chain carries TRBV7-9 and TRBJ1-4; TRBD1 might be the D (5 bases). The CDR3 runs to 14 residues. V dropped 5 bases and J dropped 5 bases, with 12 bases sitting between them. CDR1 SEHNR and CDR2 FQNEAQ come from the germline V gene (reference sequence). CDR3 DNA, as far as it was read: TGTGCCAGCAGCACCCCGGACACCAATGAAAAA. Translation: CASSTPDTNEK. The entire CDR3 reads CASSTPDTNEKLFF.

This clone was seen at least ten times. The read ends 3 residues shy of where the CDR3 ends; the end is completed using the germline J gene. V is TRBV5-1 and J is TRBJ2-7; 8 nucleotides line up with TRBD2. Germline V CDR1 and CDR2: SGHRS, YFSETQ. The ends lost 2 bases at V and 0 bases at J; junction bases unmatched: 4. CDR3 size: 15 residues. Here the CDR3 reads CASSFTGGNSYEQYF. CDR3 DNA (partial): TGCGCCAGCAGCTTTACGGGGGGGAACTCCTACGAG.

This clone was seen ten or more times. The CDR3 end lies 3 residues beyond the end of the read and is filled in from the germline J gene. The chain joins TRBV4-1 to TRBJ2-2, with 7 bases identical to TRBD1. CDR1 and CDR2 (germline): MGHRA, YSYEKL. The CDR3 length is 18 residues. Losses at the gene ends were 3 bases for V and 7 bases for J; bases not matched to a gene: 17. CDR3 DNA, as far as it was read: TGCGCCAGCAGCCATTTCTCCGCAGGACAGGCTAACCACGGGGAG. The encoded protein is CASSHFSAGQANHGE. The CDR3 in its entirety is CASSHFSAGQANHGELFF.

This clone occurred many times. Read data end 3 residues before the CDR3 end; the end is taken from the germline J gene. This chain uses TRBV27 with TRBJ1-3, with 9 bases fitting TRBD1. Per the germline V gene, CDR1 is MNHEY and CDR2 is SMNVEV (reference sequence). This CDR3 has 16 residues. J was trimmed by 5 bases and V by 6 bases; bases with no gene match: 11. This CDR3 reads CASRPNPGQGRNTIYF. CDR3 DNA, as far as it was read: TGTGCCAGCAGACCAAACCCGGGACAGGGAAGAAACACC.

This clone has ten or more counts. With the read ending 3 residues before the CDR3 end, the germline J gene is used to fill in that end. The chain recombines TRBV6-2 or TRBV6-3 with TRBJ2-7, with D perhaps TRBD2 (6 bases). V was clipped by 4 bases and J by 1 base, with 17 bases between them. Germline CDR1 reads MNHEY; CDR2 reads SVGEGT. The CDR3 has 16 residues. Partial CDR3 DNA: TGTGCCAGCAGTTCTTTCGGGCACGGGGGATCCTACGAG. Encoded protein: CASSSFGHGGSYE. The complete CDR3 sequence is CASSSFGHGGSYEQYF.

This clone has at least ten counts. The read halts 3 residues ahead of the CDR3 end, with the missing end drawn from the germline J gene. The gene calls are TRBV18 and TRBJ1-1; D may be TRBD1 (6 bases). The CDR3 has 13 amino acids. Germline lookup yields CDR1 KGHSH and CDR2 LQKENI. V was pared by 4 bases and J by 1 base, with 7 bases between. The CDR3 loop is CASSLQGNTEAFF. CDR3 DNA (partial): TGTGCCAGCTCACTACAGGGGAACACTGAA.

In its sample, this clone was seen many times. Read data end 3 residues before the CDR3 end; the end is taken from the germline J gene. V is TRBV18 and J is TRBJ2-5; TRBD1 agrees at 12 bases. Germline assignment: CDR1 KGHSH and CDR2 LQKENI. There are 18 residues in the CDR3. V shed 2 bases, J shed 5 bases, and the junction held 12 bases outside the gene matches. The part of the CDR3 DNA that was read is TGTGCCAGCTCACCATTGGGGACCGGGACAGGGGGCATGGAGACC. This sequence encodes CASSPLGTGTGGMET. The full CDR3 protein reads CASSPLGTGTGGMETQYF.

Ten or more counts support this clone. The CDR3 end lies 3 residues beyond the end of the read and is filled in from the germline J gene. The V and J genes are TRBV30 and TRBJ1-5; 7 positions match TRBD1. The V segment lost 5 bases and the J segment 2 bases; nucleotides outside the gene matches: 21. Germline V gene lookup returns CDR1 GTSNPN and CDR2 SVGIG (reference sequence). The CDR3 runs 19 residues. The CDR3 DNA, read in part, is TGTGCCTGGTCGACAGGGACGAACTACGGGACGAGGCGCAATCAGCCC. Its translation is CAWSTGTNYGTRRNQP. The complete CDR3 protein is CAWSTGTNYGTRRNQPQHF.

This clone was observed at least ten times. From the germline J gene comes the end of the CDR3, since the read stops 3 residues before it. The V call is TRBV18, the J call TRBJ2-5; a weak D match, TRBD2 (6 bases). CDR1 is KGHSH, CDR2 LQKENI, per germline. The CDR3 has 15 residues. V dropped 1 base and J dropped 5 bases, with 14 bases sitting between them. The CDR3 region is CASSPQLAERETQYF. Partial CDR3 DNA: TGTGCCAGCTCACCACAACTAGCCGAGCGGGAGACC. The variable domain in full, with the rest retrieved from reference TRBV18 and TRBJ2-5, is NAGVMQNPRHLVRRRGQEARLRCSPMKGHSHVYWYRQLPEEGLKFMVYLQKENIIDESGMPKERFSAEFPKEGPSILRIQQVVRGDSAAYFCASSPQLAERETQYFGPGTRLLVL.

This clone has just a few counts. The CDR3 is CASSMAGRGETQYF. Incomplete CDR3 DNA: TGTGCCAGTAGTATGGCCGGGAGGGGAGAGACT. The chain uses TRBV19 and TRBJ2-4; 8 bases match TRBD2. The sequence runs out 3 residues before the end of the CDR3; the remainder is reconstructed from the germline J gene. The CDR3 is made up of 14 amino acids. Per germline, CDR1 LNHDA and CDR2 SQIVND (reference sequence).

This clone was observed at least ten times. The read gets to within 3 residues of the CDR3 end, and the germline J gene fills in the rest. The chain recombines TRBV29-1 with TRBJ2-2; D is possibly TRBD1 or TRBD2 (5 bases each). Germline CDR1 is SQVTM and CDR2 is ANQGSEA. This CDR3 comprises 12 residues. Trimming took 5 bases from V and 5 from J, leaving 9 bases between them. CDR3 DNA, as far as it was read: TGCAGCGTTCTTGAGGGGACCGGGGAG. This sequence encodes CSVLEGTGE. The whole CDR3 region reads CSVLEGTGELFF.

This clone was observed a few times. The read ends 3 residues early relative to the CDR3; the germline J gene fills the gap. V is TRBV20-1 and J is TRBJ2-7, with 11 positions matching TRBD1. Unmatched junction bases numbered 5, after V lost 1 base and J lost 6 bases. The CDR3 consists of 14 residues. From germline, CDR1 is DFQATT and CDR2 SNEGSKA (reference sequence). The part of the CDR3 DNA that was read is TGCAGTGCTAGAGCCGGACAGGGGGCGCGCGAG. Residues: CSARAGQGARE. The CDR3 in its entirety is CSARAGQGAREQYF.

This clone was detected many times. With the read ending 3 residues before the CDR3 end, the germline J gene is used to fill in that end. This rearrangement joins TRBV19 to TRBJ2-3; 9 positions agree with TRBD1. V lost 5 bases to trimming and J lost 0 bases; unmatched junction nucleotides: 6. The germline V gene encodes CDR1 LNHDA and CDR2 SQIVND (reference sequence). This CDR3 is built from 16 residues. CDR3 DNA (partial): TGTGCCAGTAGTCTAGGACAGGGGCATAGCACAGATACG. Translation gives CASSLGQGHSTDT. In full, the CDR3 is CASSLGQGHSTDTQYF.

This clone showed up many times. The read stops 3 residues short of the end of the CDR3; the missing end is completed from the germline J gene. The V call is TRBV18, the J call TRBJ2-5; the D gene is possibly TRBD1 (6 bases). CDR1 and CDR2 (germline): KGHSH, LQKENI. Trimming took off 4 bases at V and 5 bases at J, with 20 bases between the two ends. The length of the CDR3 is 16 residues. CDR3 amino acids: CASSRAGVGGSETQYF. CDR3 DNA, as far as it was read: TGTGCCAGCTCACGGGCAGGGGTTGGAGGCTCGGAGACC. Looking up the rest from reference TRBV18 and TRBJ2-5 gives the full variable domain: NAGVMQNPRHLVRRRGQEARLRCSPMKGHSHVYWYRQLPEEGLKFMVYLQKENIIDESGMPKERFSAEFPKEGPSILRIQQVVRGDSAAYFCASSRAGVGGSETQYFGPGTRLLVL.

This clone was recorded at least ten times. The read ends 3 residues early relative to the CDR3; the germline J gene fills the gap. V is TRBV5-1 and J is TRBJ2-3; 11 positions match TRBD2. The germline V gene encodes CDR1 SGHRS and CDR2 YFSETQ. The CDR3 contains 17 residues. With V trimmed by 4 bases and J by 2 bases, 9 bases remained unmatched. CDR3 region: CASSTISGGVFTDTQYF. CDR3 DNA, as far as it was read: TGCGCCAGCAGCACCATTAGCGGGGGGGTTTTCACAGATACG.